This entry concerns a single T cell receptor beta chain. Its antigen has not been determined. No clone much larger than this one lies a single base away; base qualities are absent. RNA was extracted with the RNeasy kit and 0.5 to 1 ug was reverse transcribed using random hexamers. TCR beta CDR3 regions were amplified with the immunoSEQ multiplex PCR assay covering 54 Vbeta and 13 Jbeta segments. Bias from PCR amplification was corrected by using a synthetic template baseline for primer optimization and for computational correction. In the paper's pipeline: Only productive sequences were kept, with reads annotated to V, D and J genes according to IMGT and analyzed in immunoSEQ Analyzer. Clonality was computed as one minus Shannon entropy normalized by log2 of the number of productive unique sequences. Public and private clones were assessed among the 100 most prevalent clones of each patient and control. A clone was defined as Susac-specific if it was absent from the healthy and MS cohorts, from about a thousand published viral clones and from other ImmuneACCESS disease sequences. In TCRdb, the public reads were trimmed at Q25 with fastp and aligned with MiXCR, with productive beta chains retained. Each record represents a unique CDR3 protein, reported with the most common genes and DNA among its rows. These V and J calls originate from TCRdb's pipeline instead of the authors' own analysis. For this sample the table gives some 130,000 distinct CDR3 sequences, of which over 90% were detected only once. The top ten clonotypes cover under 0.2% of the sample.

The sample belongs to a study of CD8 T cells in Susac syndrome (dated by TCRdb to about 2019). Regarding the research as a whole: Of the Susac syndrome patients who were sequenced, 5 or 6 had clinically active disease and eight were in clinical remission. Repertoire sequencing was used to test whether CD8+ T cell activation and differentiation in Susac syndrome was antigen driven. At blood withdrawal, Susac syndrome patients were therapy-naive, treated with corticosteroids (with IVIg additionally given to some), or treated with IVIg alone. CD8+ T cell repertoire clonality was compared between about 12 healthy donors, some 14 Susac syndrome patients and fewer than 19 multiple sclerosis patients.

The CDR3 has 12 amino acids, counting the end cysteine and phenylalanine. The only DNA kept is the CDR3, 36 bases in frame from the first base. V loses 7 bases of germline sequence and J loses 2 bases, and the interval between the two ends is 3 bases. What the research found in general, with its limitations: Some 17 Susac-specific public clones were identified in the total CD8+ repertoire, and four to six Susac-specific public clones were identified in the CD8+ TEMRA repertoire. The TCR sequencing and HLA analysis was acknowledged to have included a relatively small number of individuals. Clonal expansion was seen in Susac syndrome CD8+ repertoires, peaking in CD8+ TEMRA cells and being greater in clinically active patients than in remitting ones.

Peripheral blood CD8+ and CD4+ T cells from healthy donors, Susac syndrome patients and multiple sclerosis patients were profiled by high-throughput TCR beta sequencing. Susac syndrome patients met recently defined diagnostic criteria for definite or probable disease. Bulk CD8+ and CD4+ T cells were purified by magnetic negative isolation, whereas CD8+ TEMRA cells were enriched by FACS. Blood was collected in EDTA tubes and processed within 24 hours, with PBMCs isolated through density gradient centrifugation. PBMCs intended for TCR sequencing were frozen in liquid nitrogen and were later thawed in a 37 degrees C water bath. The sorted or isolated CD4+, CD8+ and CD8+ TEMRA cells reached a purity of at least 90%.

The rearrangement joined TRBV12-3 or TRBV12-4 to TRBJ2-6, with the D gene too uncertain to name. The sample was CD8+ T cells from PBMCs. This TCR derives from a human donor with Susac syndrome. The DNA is TGTGCCAGCACGACTGGGGCCAACGTCCTGACTTTC. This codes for CASTTGANVLTF.